Presented here are 15 T cell receptor beta chains from one specimen sequenced in a study of T cell responses to AZD1222 COVID-19 vaccine. Measured with immunoSEQ multiplex PCR; TCRdb has only the in-frame clones, and not every one. In the table there are approximately 100,000 clones, more than 75% of which are singletons. Sequences were derived from peripheral blood, sampled on day 0 of AZD1222 vaccination. These receptors were collected from an adult in good health.

This clone has only one observation. The J gene is TRBJ2-3, the V gene TRBV20-1; D uncertain. The CDR3 loop spans 11 amino acids. CDR1 and CDR2 (germline): DFQATT, SNEGSKA (reference sequence). V was pared by 4 bases and J by 6 bases, with 8 bases between. The CDR3 DNA reads as TGCAGTGCTAAGACGGGCGATACGCAGTATTTT. It specifies CSAKTGDTQYF.

J is TRBJ1-5 and V is TRBV19; D may be TRBD1 (5 bases). There are 13 residues in the CDR3. Trimming removed 5 bases from V and 4 bases from J, with 9 bases in between. Germline CDR1 and CDR2: LNHDA and SQIVND (reference sequence). The CDR3 nucleotides read TGTGCCAGTAGTCCTCAGGGAAATCAGCCCCAGCATTTT. Its protein is CASSPQGNQPQHF.

The CDR3 nucleotides read TGTGCCACCAGCAGAGATAAGCGCGAGCAGTACTTC. It encodes CATSRDKREQYF. The V gene is TRBV15, the J gene TRBJ2-7, with D hard to call. Germline values: CDR1 LNHNV, CDR2 YYDKDF (reference sequence). The CDR3 is made up of 12 amino acids. Trimming removed 0 bases from V and 6 bases from J, with 6 bases in between.

This sequence joins TRBV6-2 or TRBV6-3 and TRBJ2-1; D is perhaps TRBD1 or TRBD2 (5 bases each). Trimming removed 5 bases at V and 6 bases at J, with 11 bases between. The CDR3 covers 13 residues. Germline assignment: CDR1 MNHEY and CDR2 SVGEGT. The DNA of the CDR3 is TGTGCCAGCAGTCCCCAGGGACCCAATGAGCAGTTCTTC. Protein sequence: CASSPQGPNEQFF.

This sequence joins TRBV6-5 and TRBJ1-1; D gene ambiguous. Germline-derived CDR1 and CDR2 are MNHEY and SVGAGI. This CDR3 region has 13 residues. Trimming cost V 4 bases and J 4 bases, with 10 bases left between them. The CDR3 DNA follows: TGTGCCAGCAGTTCCATCGACATCACTGAAGCTTTCTTT. It encodes CASSSIDITEAFF.

The CDR3 DNA sequence: TGCAGCGTTGAAGAAGGATCGCAGACCCAGTACTTC. Its protein product is CSVEEGSQTQYF. J is TRBJ2-5 and V is TRBV29-1, with D unresolved. Trimming removed 0 bases from V and 6 bases from J, with 8 bases in between. Germline CDR1 is SQVTM and CDR2 is ANQGSEA. This CDR3 region has 12 residues.

This rearrangement joins TRBV10-3 to TRBJ1-5; D gene uncertain. The CDR3 has 15 residues. Germline loops: CDR1 ENHRY, CDR2 SYGVKD. Trimming removed 6 bases from V and 0 bases from J, with 12 bases in between. The CDR3 reads CAIRAGLDSNQPQHF. CDR3 in DNA: TGTGCCATCAGGGCCGGGTTAGATAGCAATCAGCCCCAGCATTTT.

The V gene is TRBV5-4, the J gene TRBJ2-5; 11 bases fit TRBD1. V was clipped by 4 bases and J by 5 bases; unmatched bases: 7. The V gene's germline CDR1 is SGHNT and CDR2 YYREEE (reference sequence). CDR3 length: 15 residues. Written as DNA, the CDR3 is TGTGCCAGCAGCGCCGGGACAGGGGGATTGGAGACCCAGTACTTC. Amino acid sequence: CASSAGTGGLETQYF. Based on the CDR3 plus reference TRBV5-4 and TRBJ2-5, the full variable domain is ETGVTQSPTHLIKTRGQQVTLRCSSQSGHNTVSWYQQALGQGPQFIFQYYREEENGRGNFPPRFSGLQFPNYSSELNVNALELDDSALYLCASSAGTGGLETQYFGPGTRLLVL.

This clone was seen a single time. The rearrangement uses TRBV7-5 and TRBJ1-1. TRBV7-5 is reported as a pseudogene. CDR3 size: 14 residues. The CDR3: CVPTFGGANTEAFF. CDR3 nucleotide sequence: TGTGTCCCCACATTTGGGGGGGCGAACACTGAAGCTTTCTTT.

This clone appeared a few times. The chain carries TRBV5-1 and TRBJ1-5; 9 nucleotides line up with TRBD1. V was clipped by 9 bases and J by 5 bases; unmatched bases: 9. The CDR3 spans 14 residues. CDR1 SGHRS and CDR2 YFSETQ come from the germline V gene. CDR3 coding DNA: TGCGCCAACTCATTCTGGACAGGGGATCAGCCCCAGCATTTT. It yields the protein CANSFWTGDQPQHF.

The V call is TRBV4-1, the J call TRBJ1-1; tentative D call: TRBD1 (6 bases). Trimming stripped 5 bases from V and 1 base from J, with 11 bases between. The CDR3 sequence is 14 residues long. Germline CDR1 and CDR2: MGHRA and YSYEKL. The CDR3 nucleotides read TGCGCCAGCAGCGCCGGACAGTGGAACACTGAAGCTTTCTTT. It is translated as CASSAGQWNTEAFF.

The rearrangement uses TRBV14 and TRBJ2-2, with D unclear. The germline V gene encodes CDR1 SGHDN and CDR2 FVKESK. The CDR3 has 18 residues. The ends were cut back, 0 bases at V and 3 bases at J, with 17 bases in the middle. Here the CDR3 reads CASSQDRPDSHYTGELFF. The CDR3 region has the DNA TGTGCCAGCAGCCAAGATCGACCAGATTCCCATTACACCGGGGAGCTGTTTTTT.

This chain links TRBV10-3 with TRBJ1-4; D possibly corresponds to TRBD1 (5 bases). This CDR3 has 14 amino acids. Trimming took 3 bases from V and 1 from J, leaving 6 bases between them. The germline gives CDR1 ENHRY, CDR2 SYGVKD. CDR3: CAISDQGTNEKLFF. CDR3 in DNA: TGTGCCATCAGTGACCAGGGAACTAATGAAAAACTGTTTTTT.

This clone was detected a few times. The J gene is TRBJ2-7, the V gene TRBV7-7; 12 nucleotides agree with TRBD1. This CDR3 has 16 amino acids. The ends lost 5 bases at V and 6 bases at J; junction bases unmatched: 11. Per the germline V gene, CDR1 is SSHAT and CDR2 is FNYEAQ (reference sequence). In DNA, the CDR3 is TGTGCCAGCAGCCTTAACCCAGGGACAGGGGGCGGCGAGCAGTACTTC. Its protein product is CASSLNPGTGGGEQYF.

J is TRBJ2-7 and V is TRBV30; TRBD2 might be the D (6 bases). The CDR3 totals 13 residues. Germline values: CDR1 GTSNPN, CDR2 SVGIG (reference sequence). Between the trimmed V and J ends, which lost 2 bases and 6 bases, there was a span of 14 bases. CDR3 residues: CAWSRAGTSEQYF. For the CDR3, the DNA is TGTGCCTGGAGTAGGGCAGGGACTTCCGAGCAGTACTTC.